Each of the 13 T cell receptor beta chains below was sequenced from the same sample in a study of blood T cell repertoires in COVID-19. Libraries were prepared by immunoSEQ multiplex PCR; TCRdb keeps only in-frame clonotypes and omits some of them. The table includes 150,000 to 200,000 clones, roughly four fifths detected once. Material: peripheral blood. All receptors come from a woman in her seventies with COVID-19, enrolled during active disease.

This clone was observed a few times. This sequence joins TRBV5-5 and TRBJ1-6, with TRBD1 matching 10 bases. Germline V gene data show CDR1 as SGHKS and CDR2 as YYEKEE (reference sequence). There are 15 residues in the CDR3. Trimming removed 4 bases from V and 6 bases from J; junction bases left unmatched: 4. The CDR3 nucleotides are TGTGCCAGCAGCGCCGGGACAGGGGTTAATTCACCCCTCCACTTT. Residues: CASSAGTGVNSPLHF.

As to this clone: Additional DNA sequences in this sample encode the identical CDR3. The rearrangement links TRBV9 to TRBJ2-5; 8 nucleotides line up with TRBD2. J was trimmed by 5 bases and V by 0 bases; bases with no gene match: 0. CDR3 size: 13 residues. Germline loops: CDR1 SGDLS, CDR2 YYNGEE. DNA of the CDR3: TGTGCCAGCAGCGTAGCGGGAGGGGAGACCCAGTACTTC. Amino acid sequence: CASSVAGGETQYF.

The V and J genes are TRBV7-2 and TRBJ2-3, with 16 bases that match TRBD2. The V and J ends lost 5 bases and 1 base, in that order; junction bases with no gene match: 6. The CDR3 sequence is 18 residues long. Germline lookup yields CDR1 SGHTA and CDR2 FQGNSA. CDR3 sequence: CASSAGLAGGRGTDTQYF. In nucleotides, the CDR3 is TGTGCCAGCAGCGCGGGACTAGCGGGAGGGAGGGGCACAGATACGCAGTATTTT.

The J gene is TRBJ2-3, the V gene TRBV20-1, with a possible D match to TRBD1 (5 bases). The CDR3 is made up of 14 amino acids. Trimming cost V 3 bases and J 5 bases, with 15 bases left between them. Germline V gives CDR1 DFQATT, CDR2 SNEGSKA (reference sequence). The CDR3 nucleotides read TGCAGTGCTAGTTCGGACAACGTTGGAGATACGCAGTATTTT. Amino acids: CSASSDNVGDTQYF.

The CDR3 DNA reads as TGTGCCAGCAGCTTGGAGGGGGCGGGTAGCCAAAATGAGCAGTTCTTC. Protein: CASSLEGAGSQNEQFF. The gene calls are TRBV5-7 and TRBJ2-1; 7 positions match TRBD1. TRBV5-7 is classed as an ORF, of uncertain function. V was pared by 0 bases and J by 7 bases, with 10 bases of the junction left unmatched. CDR3 size: 16 residues.

This CDR3 reads CASSLELAGETQYF. CDR3 nucleotides: TGTGCCAGCAGCTTAGAACTAGCGGGAGAGACCCAGTACTTC. The rearrangement links TRBV7-9 to TRBJ2-5; 9 nucleotides line up with TRBD2. Losses at the gene ends were 1 base for V and 4 bases for J; bases not matched to a gene: 1. This CDR3 comprises 14 residues. Germline-derived CDR1 and CDR2 are SEHNR and FQNEAQ (reference sequence). The variable domain in full, with the rest retrieved from reference TRBV7-9 and TRBJ2-5, is DTGVSQNPRHKITKRGQNVTFRCDPISEHNRLYWYRQTLGQGPEFLTYFQNEAQLEKSRLLSDRFSAERPKGSFSTLEIQRTEQGDSAMYLCASSLELAGETQYFGPGTRLLVL.

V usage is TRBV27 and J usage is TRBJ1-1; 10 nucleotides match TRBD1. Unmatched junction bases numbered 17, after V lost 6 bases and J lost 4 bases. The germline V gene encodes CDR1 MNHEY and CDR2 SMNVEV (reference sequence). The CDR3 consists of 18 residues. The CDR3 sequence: CASSPRRTGGYVSTEAFF. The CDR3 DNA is TGTGCCAGCAGCCCCCGAAGGACAGGGGGTTATGTTAGCACTGAAGCTTTCTTT.

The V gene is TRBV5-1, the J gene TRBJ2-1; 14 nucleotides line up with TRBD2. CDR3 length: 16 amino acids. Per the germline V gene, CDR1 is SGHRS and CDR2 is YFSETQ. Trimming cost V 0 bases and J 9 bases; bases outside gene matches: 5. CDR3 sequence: CASSLVSGLAGGEQFF. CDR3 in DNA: TGCGCCAGCAGCTTGGTCTCCGGACTAGCGGGAGGTGAGCAGTTCTTC.

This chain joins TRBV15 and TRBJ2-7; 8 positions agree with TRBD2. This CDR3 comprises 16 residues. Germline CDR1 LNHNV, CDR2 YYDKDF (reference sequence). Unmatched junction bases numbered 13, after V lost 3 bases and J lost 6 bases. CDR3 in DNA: TGTGCCACCAGCAGCCAATCCGGGACTAGAAATATCGAGCAGTACTTC. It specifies CATSSQSGTRNIEQYF.

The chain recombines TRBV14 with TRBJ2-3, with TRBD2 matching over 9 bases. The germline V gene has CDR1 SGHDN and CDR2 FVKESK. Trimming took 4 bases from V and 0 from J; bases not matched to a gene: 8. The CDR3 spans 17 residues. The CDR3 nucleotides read TGTGCCAGCAGCCGGATGACTAGCGGCGGTAGCACAGATACGCAGTATTTT. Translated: CASSRMTSGGSTDTQYF.

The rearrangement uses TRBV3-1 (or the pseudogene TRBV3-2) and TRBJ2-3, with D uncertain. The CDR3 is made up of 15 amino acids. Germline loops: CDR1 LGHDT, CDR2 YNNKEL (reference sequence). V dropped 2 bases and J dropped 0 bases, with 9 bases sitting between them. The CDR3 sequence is CASSQILGSTDTQYF. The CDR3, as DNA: TGTGCCAGCAGCCAAATCCTAGGAAGCACAGATACGCAGTATTTT.

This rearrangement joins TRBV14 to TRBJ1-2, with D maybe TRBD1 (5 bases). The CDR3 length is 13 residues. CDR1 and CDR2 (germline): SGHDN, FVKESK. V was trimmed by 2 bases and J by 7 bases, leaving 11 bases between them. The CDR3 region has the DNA TGTGCCAGCAGCCAACAGGGACTGTTTGGCTACACCTTC. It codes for CASSQQGLFGYTF.

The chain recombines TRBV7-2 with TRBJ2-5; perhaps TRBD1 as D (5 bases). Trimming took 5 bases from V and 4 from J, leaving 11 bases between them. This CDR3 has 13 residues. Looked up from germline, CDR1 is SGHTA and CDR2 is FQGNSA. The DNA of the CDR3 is TGTGCCAGCAGCCGTAGGGGTGGAGAGACCCAGTACTTC. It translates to CASSRRGGETQYF.